One and the same sample provided the 25 T cell receptor beta chains below, sequenced in a study of blood T cell repertoires in COVID-19. The protocol was immunoSEQ multiplex PCR, while the TCRdb copy is restricted to in-frame clones and leaves out a portion. The sample has about 320,000 clones, about 90% seen once. The sample consisted of PBMCs or T cells enriched from blood (not recorded which). The receptors originated from a man aged 25-40 years who had recovered from COVID-19.

The rearrangement links TRBV5-1 to TRBJ2-7; TRBD1 aligns across 9 bases. This CDR3 contains 14 residues. V lost 4 bases to trimming and J lost 1 base; unmatched junction nucleotides: 3. Germline V lookup: CDR1 SGHRS, CDR2 YFSETQ. CDR3 sequence reads: CASSEGQGSYEQYF. For the CDR3, the DNA is TGCGCCAGCAGCGAGGGACAGGGATCCTACGAGCAGTACTTC.

The rearrangement uses TRBV27 and TRBJ2-1, with D possibly being TRBD2 (6 bases). CDR1 and CDR2 from the germline V gene are MNHEY and SMNVEV (reference sequence). The CDR3 contains 15 residues. V was pared by 5 bases and J by 6 bases, with 17 bases between. For the CDR3, the DNA is TGTGCCAGCAGTCAGGTACGGGGACTCACCAATGAGCAGTTCTTC. Its protein product is CASSQVRGLTNEQFF.

The chain employs TRBV15 and TRBJ2-7; a weak D match, TRBD2 (6 bases). The length of the CDR3 is 16 residues. V was shortened by 3 bases and J by 0 bases, with 15 bases between the two germline ends. Per germline, CDR1 LNHNV and CDR2 YYDKDF (reference sequence). The CDR3 DNA reads TGTGCCACCAGCAGCCCCGGGACTCCGAGCTCCTACGAGCAGTACTTC. This encodes CATSSPGTPSSYEQYF.

This rearrangement joins TRBV28 to TRBJ2-7; a weak D match, TRBD1 (6 bases). This CDR3 comprises 15 residues. Germline V gene data show CDR1 as MDHEN and CDR2 as SYDVKM. V lost 1 base to trimming and J lost 2 bases, with 12 bases between them. CDR3 coding DNA: TGTGCCAGCAGTTTATCTGCGGACAGCCCCTACGAGCAGTACTTC. Translating gives CASSLSADSPYEQYF.

This chain links TRBV9 with TRBJ1-3; D is unclear. Trimming left V 0 bases short and J 0 bases short, with 13 bases between. Per germline, CDR1 SGDLS and CDR2 YYNGEE. The CDR3 extends over 17 amino acids. The CDR3 loop reads CASSVDPFGDSGNTIYF. The CDR3 DNA reads as TGTGCCAGCAGCGTAGATCCCTTCGGAGACTCTGGAAACACCATATATTTT.

V and J are TRBV19 and TRBJ2-7; 8 bases agree with TRBD1. Trimming at V came to 3 bases and at J to 1 base, leaving 11 bases not matched to a gene. Germline values: CDR1 LNHDA, CDR2 SQIVND (reference sequence). The CDR3 totals 17 residues. As DNA, the CDR3 is TGTGCCAGTAGTATTACCTTTTTTGGACAGGGTTCCTACGAGCAGTACTTC. Its translation is CASSITFFGQGSYEQYF. The full variable domain, in which reference TRBV19 and TRBJ2-7 provide the parts outside the CDR3, is DGGITQSPKYLFRKEGQNVTLSCEQNLNHDAMYWYRQDPGQGLRLIYYSQIVNDFQKGDIAEGYSVSREKKESFPLTVTSAQKNPTAFYLCASSITFFGQGSYEQYFGPGTRLTVT.

The chain links TRBV5-8 to TRBJ2-3; tentative D call: TRBD1 (6 bases). CDR1 SGHTS and CDR2 YDEGEE come from the germline V gene. V was cut by 0 bases and J by 0 bases, with 14 bases left in between. The CDR3 consists of 17 residues. The CDR3 DNA is TGTGCCAGCAGCTTGGGGGGATGGCAGGGGAGCACAGATACGCAGTATTTT. It encodes CASSLGGWQGSTDTQYF.

The rearrangement links TRBV19 to TRBJ1-6, with TRBD1 matching over 8 bases. From germline, CDR1 is LNHDA and CDR2 SQIVND (reference sequence). The V segment lost 8 bases and the J segment 5 bases; nucleotides outside the gene matches: 2. The CDR3 runs 13 residues. The CDR3 protein is CASRTGNNSPLHF. In DNA form, the CDR3 reads TGTGCCAGTCGGACAGGGAATAATTCACCCCTCCACTTT.

For this clone: Other nucleotide sequences in the sample specify the same CDR3. V gene TRBV7-9 combines with J gene TRBJ2-7; D is unresolved. Germline V gene sequence: CDR1 SEHNR, CDR2 FQNEAQ (reference sequence). The V end lost 4 bases, the J end lost 2 bases, and 3 bases lay between the germline ends. This CDR3 comprises 11 residues. This CDR3 is CASSSTYEQYF. The CDR3 coding sequence is TGTGCCAGCAGCTCTACCTACGAGCAGTACTTC.

This sequence joins TRBV9 and TRBJ1-4; a weak D match, TRBD1 (5 bases). V lost 4 bases and J 7 bases, leaving 11 bases between the germline ends. This CDR3 spans 13 amino acids. Germline V lookup: CDR1 SGDLS, CDR2 YYNGEE. CDR3 sequence reads: CASSLGGGEKLFF. CDR3 sequence (DNA): TGTGCCAGCAGCCTGGGGGGAGGTGAAAAACTGTTTTTT.

CDR3 DNA sequence: TGTGCCAGCTCAACCTCTTCGCGGGGGGCGAGCTCCTACGAGCAGTACTTC. This encodes CASSTSSRGASSYEQYF. V gene TRBV18 combines with J gene TRBJ2-7; 8 bases align to TRBD2. The J segment lost 0 bases and the V segment lost 5 bases, leaving 12 bases of the junction unmatched. Germline V lookup: CDR1 KGHSH, CDR2 LQKENI. The CDR3 is made up of 17 amino acids.

The CDR3 region has the DNA TGTGCCAGCAGCCCGCGGGACGGGACAGGGGATTACAATGAGCAGTTCTTC. It encodes CASSPRDGTGDYNEQFF. This chain connects TRBV7-8 to TRBJ2-1, with 10 bases identical to TRBD1. V was pared by 5 bases and J by 4 bases, with 11 bases of the junction left unmatched. The CDR3 runs 17 residues. The germline V gene encodes CDR1 SGHVS and CDR2 FQNEAQ.

V gene TRBV5-1 combines with J gene TRBJ1-2, with D possibly matching TRBD1 (6 bases). V was pared by 0 bases and J by 8 bases, with 11 bases between. Germline lookup yields CDR1 SGHRS and CDR2 YFSETQ. CDR3 length equals 13 residues. The CDR3 DNA is TGCGCCAGCAGCTTGGGACAGGTGGAGGGCTACACCTTC. This codes for CASSLGQVEGYTF.

The J gene is TRBJ2-1, the V gene TRBV18; D possibly corresponds to TRBD1 (6 bases). Germline-derived CDR1 and CDR2 are KGHSH and LQKENI. The CDR3 has 20 residues. With 3 bases removed from V and 1 base from J, the gap between germline ends came to 25 bases. DNA for the CDR3: TGTGCCAGCTCACCTTTTGTACAGGGTTTAGGCAATCCGTCCTACAATGAGCAGTTCTTC. This sequence encodes CASSPFVQGLGNPSYNEQFF.

The genes are TRBV24-1 and TRBJ2-7; D perhaps matches TRBD2 (6 bases). Germline CDR1 is KGHDR and CDR2 is SFDVKD. This CDR3 region has 16 residues. Trimming left V 4 bases short and J 5 bases short, with 20 bases between. The CDR3 loop reads CATSEKSVGGQNEQYF. The CDR3 region has the DNA TGTGCCACCAGTGAAAAAAGTGTGGGGGGTCAGAACGAGCAGTACTTC.

This rearrangement joins TRBV19 to TRBJ1-5; no firm D call. The V end lost 3 bases, the J end lost 0 bases, and 9 bases lay between the germline ends. Germline CDR1 reads LNHDA; CDR2 reads SQIVND (reference sequence). This CDR3 contains 15 residues. CDR3: CASSMSTYSNQPQHF. The DNA for the CDR3 is TGTGCCAGTAGTATGTCAACCTATAGCAATCAGCCCCAGCATTTT.

This clone was counted once. V usage is TRBV18 and J usage is TRBJ1-2; TRBD1 matches at 8 bases. Germline CDR1 KGHSH, CDR2 LQKENI. The J segment lost 9 bases and the V segment lost 6 bases, leaving 9 bases of the junction unmatched. This CDR3 comprises 13 residues. The CDR3: CASSPDRALSYTF. The CDR3 DNA sequence: TGTGCCAGCTCGCCGGACAGGGCATTAAGCTACACCTTC.

Only one count was recorded for this clone. The rearrangement links TRBV19 to TRBJ2-5; 7 bases line up with TRBD1. This CDR3 region has 14 residues. V gave up 5 bases and J gave up 2 bases; unmatched junction bases: 5. Germline CDR1 reads LNHDA; CDR2 reads SQIVND (reference sequence). Here the CDR3 DNA reads TGTGCCAGTAGTGCCGGGACAGAACAAGAGACCCAGTACTTC. This codes for CASSAGTEQETQYF.

The chain is built from TRBV6-5 and TRBJ2-7; D is perhaps TRBD1 (5 bases). Germline CDR1 is MNHEY and CDR2 is SVGAGI. The CDR3 runs 16 residues. V gave up 3 bases and J gave up 0 bases, with 15 bases separating them. Here the CDR3 DNA reads TGTGCCAGCAGTTATGACAGCGCCTCTAGCTCCTACGAGCAGTACTTC. Its translation: CASSYDSASSSYEQYF.

This clone was recorded only once. Written as DNA, the CDR3 is TGTGCCAGCAGCCAATATCGACAGTCTGGGGCCAACGTCCTGACTTTC. This codes for CASSQYRQSGANVLTF. The rearrangement links TRBV3-1 (or the pseudogene TRBV3-2) to TRBJ2-6; tentative D call: TRBD1 (5 bases). This CDR3 contains 16 residues. Germline V gene lookup returns CDR1 LGHDT and CDR2 YNNKEL (reference sequence). V dropped 2 bases and J dropped 1 base, with 9 bases sitting between them.

J is TRBJ1-4 and V is TRBV6-5; 8 bases match TRBD1. This CDR3 has 14 amino acids. Germline trimming cut 7 bases from V and 8 bases from J; bases unmatched to any gene: 9. Germline CDR1 MNHEY, CDR2 SVGAGI. CDR3 protein: CASTETGAGEKLFF. DNA for the CDR3: TGTGCCAGCACCGAGACAGGGGCTGGAGAAAAACTGTTTTTT.

This clone was detected only a few times. The V gene is TRBV28, the J gene TRBJ1-6; no definite D call. The germline CDR1 and CDR2 sequences are MDHEN and SYDVKM. The CDR3 is made up of 16 amino acids. Deletions cut 2 bases from V and 8 bases from J, with 16 bases between. The CDR3 spells CASSLSGLQGYSPLHF. DNA for the CDR3: TGTGCCAGCAGTTTAAGTGGGCTACAAGGTTATTCACCCCTCCACTTT.

The J gene is TRBJ2-5, the V gene TRBV10-3; D is perhaps TRBD1 (5 bases). V was cut by 2 bases and J by 0 bases, with 13 bases left in between. The CDR3 is 16 amino acids. The germline V gene encodes CDR1 ENHRY and CDR2 SYGVKD. Written as DNA, the CDR3 is TGTGCCATCAGTGAGGCCAGGGCCATGTACCAAGAGACCCAGTACTTC. It yields the protein CAISEARAMYQETQYF.

The V gene is TRBV30, the J gene TRBJ1-6, with 8 bases identical to TRBD1. V lost 1 base to trimming and J lost 8 bases; unmatched junction nucleotides: 13. The CDR3 sequence is 17 residues long. Germline V gives CDR1 GTSNPN, CDR2 SVGIG (reference sequence). The CDR3 sequence: CAWSDPGRDRGHSPLHF. In nucleotides, the CDR3 is TGTGCCTGGAGTGATCCTGGCCGCGACAGGGGACATTCACCCCTCCACTTT.

The chain joins TRBV5-1 to TRBJ2-3, with TRBD2 identical over 12 bases. Trimming removed 4 bases from V and 1 base from J; junction bases left unmatched: 4. Germline-derived CDR1 and CDR2 are SGHRS and YFSETQ. There are 16 residues in the CDR3. CDR3 nucleotides: TGCGCCAGCAGCGCACTAGCGGGGGGCGGCACAGATACGCAGTATTTT. Its protein product is CASSALAGGGTDTQYF.